This entry features one TCR beta chain sequence. Just one base apart from a much larger clone, this may be a read error. TCR beta cDNA was made from around 460 ng total RNA with a constant-region primer. Library construction for TCR beta comprised three nested multiplex PCR rounds performed with slightly modified ARM-PCR. It was with TRBV1-TRBV30 forward primers and a C-beta reverse primer that the first two PCR rounds were run, at 10 to 11 cycles each. TCRdb redid the calling of the multiplex PCR reads with MiXCR, one entry per CDR3 protein. Found here are just over 300,000 distinct CDR3 sequences, 45% to 70% of them singletons; the top ten hold over 15%. The sample originates from a study of tumor-infiltrating lymphocytes in primary liver carcinoma. Researchers drew blood RNA from unsorted whole blood and extracted germline DNA as well. CDR1 and CDR2 from the germline V gene are MNHEY and SVGEGT. The CDR3 spans 13 residues.

This TCR came from a woman between 25 and 40 years old with primary liver carcinoma and hepatitis B virus infection. The chain has TRBV6-2 or TRBV6-3 and TRBJ1-2; weak D call: TRBD1 (6 bases). The specimen sequenced was peripheral blood. This CDR3 is CASSSRQDYGHTF. As DNA, the CDR3 is TGTGCCAGCAGTTCTCGACAGGACTATGGCCACACCTTC.